These 17 T cell receptor beta chains share one sample of origin, sequenced in a study of blood T cell repertoires in COVID-19. Assay: immunoSEQ multiplex PCR; the TCRdb copy retains only in-frame clones and omits some. The sample lists under 95,000 clones, over 75% occurring once. The sequencing sample was made of peripheral blood. These receptors were collected from a human donor in a cohort sampled during active COVID-19.

As for this clone: At the DNA level, this CDR3 is encoded by other sequences in the same sample as well. The chain uses TRBV9 and TRBJ1-5; D is ambiguous. This CDR3 spans 15 amino acids. The V and J ends lost 0 bases and 0 bases respectively, with 7 bases between them. The germline V gene encodes CDR1 SGDLS and CDR2 YYNGEE. The DNA of the CDR3 is TGTGCCAGCAGCGTAGGAGGTCATAGCAATCAGCCCCAGCATTTT. Translated, it gives CASSVGGHSNQPQHF.

There are a few counts of this clone. The rearrangement links TRBV5-8 to TRBJ1-5; 10 bases agree with TRBD1. With 3 bases clipped from V and 2 bases from J, the junction kept 8 bases outside the gene matches. This CDR3 is built from 17 residues. The germline CDR1 and CDR2 sequences are SGHTS and YDEGEE. The CDR3 nucleotides read TGTGCCAGCAGCTCTAGACAGGGGGCTCGCGGCAATCAGCCCCAGCATTTT. This gives the protein CASSSRQGARGNQPQHF. The full variable domain, with the rest looked up from reference TRBV5-8 and TRBJ1-5, is EAGVTQSPTHLIKTRGQQATLRCSPISGHTSVYWYQQALGLGLQFLLWYDEGEERNRGNFPPRFSGRQFPNYSSELNVNALELEDSALYLCASSSRQGARGNQPQHFGDGTRLSIL.

V usage is TRBV24-1 and J usage is TRBJ2-2, with 12 bases identical to TRBD2. The CDR3 is 14 amino acids. CDR1 KGHDR and CDR2 SFDVKD come from the germline V gene. V lost 9 bases to trimming and J lost 3 bases; unmatched junction nucleotides: 1. The CDR3 region is CATLAGGDTGELFF. CDR3 coding DNA: TGTGCCACCCTAGCGGGAGGGGACACCGGGGAGCTGTTTTTT.

The rearrangement links TRBV7-2 to TRBJ1-6, with D unclear. The CDR3 loop spans 17 amino acids. Germline V gives CDR1 SGHTA, CDR2 FQGNSA. Trimming took off 1 base at V and 0 bases at J, with 10 bases between the two ends. The CDR3 spells CASSLVSSSSYNSPLHF. The CDR3 DNA sequence: TGTGCCAGCAGCTTAGTGTCGTCGAGCTCCTATAATTCACCCCTCCACTTT.

This clone appeared once. CDR3 DNA sequence: TGCGCCAGCAGCTTGACAGGGGGCGCAAACATTCAGTACTTC. Its protein product is CASSLTGGANIQYF. The chain is built from TRBV5-1 and TRBJ2-4; TRBD1 aligns across 9 bases. The CDR3 length is 14 residues. J lost 6 bases, V lost 1 base, and 2 bases had no gene match. Germline CDR1 SGHRS, CDR2 YFSETQ.

A word on this clone: The same CDR3 arises from other DNA sequences in this sample as well. The CDR3 DNA reads as TGTGCCAGCAGTGGGACTAGCGGGGCCTACGAGCAGTACTTC. It yields the protein CASSGTSGAYEQYF. The rearrangement joins TRBV2 to TRBJ2-7; 12 bases map to TRBD2. The germline V gene encodes CDR1 SNHLY and CDR2 FYNNEI. The V segment lost 4 bases and the J segment 2 bases; nucleotides outside the gene matches: 0. The CDR3 is 14 amino acids.

This chain joins TRBV6-5 and TRBJ2-5, with TRBD2 matching over 9 bases. The germline gives CDR1 MNHEY, CDR2 SVGAGI. This CDR3 spans 16 amino acids. Losses at the gene ends were 5 bases for V and 4 bases for J; bases not matched to a gene: 11. The CDR3 here is CASSNLAGVPLETQYF. For the CDR3, the DNA is TGTGCCAGCAGTAACTTAGCGGGAGTCCCCTTAGAGACCCAGTACTTC.

This chain connects TRBV5-4 to TRBJ1-4, with 10 bases that match TRBD1. The CDR3 length is 14 residues. CDR1 and CDR2 (germline): SGHNT, YYREEE (reference sequence). The V and J ends lost 4 bases and 7 bases, in that order; junction bases with no gene match: 4. The CDR3 DNA follows: TGTGCCAGCAGCCCCGGACAGGGGGGTGAAAAACTGTTTTTT. It yields the protein CASSPGQGGEKLFF. The full variable domain, its missing parts supplied by reference TRBV5-4 and TRBJ1-4, is ETGVTQSPTHLIKTRGQQVTLRCSSQSGHNTVSWYQQALGQGPQFIFQYYREEENGRGNFPPRFSGLQFPNYSSELNVNALELDDSALYLCASSPGQGGEKLFFGSGTQLSVL.

The chain couples TRBV5-1 to TRBJ2-7; 7 bases align to TRBD2. Germline V gives CDR1 SGHRS, CDR2 YFSETQ. The CDR3 contains 14 residues. The V segment lost 4 bases and the J segment 4 bases; nucleotides outside the gene matches: 8. The DNA of the CDR3 is TGCGCCAGCAGCCCTACCGGGACTATATACGAGCAGTACTTC. Translating it yields CASSPTGTIYEQYF. Filled out from reference TRBV5-1 and TRBJ2-7, the complete variable domain reads KAGVTQTPRYLIKTRGQQVTLSCSPISGHRSVSWYQQTPGQGLQFLFEYFSETQRNKGNFPGRFSGRQFSNSRSEMNVSTLELGDSALYLCASSPTGTIYEQYFGPGTRLTVT.

The rearrangement links TRBV6-4 to TRBJ1-2; the match to TRBD1 covers 7 bases. J was trimmed by 8 bases and V by 8 bases; bases with no gene match: 5. The CDR3 runs to 11 residues. CDR1 and CDR2 (germline): MRHNA, SNTAGT. CDR3 in amino acids: CASGPGQGYTF. The CDR3 DNA reads TGTGCCAGCGGACCGGGACAGGGCTACACCTTC.

The V call is TRBV6-2 or TRBV6-3, the J call TRBJ2-5; D not resolved. Germline CDR1 and CDR2: MNHEY and SVGEGT. The CDR3 runs to 18 residues. V lost 0 bases to trimming and J lost 4 bases, with 21 bases between them. The chain's CDR3 is CASSYSQVTLTPIETQYF. The CDR3 DNA sequence: TGTGCCAGCAGTTACTCGCAGGTTACTCTTACCCCTATAGAGACCCAGTACTTC.

This chain links TRBV6-1 with TRBJ1-2; TRBD1 matches at 12 bases. Trimming at V came to 3 bases and at J to 0 bases, leaving 2 bases not matched to a gene. Looked up from germline, CDR1 is MNHNS and CDR2 is SASEGT. The CDR3 has 16 amino acids. In nucleotides, the CDR3 is TGTGCCAGCAGTGAGGGGACAGGGGGCTCTAACTATGGCTACACCTTC. The encoded protein is CASSEGTGGSNYGYTF.

The chain joins TRBV11-2 to TRBJ2-1; possible D gene TRBD2, 6 bases. V was cut by 5 bases and J by 5 bases, with 19 bases left in between. The CDR3 consists of 16 residues. Germline CDR1 is SGHAT and CDR2 is FQNNGV. The chain's CDR3 is CASSVTGVTTHNEQFF. The CDR3, as DNA: TGTGCCAGCAGCGTGACGGGGGTAACGACGCACAATGAGCAGTTCTTC.

The V gene is TRBV7-6, the J gene TRBJ2-5; 7 bases agree with TRBD2. CDR1 and CDR2 from the germline V gene are SGHVS and FNYEAQ. The CDR3 is 15 residues long. With V trimmed by 4 bases and J by 2 bases, 7 bases remained unmatched. CDR3 in amino acids: CASSSLGGRQETQYF. The DNA of the CDR3 is TGTGCCAGCAGCTCCCTGGGGGGGAGACAAGAGACCCAGTACTTC.

The V gene is TRBV19, the J gene TRBJ2-3; maybe TRBD2 (5 bases). V was trimmed by 7 bases and J by 4 bases, leaving 27 bases between them. The germline gives CDR1 LNHDA, CDR2 SQIVND (reference sequence). CDR3 length equals 18 residues. For the CDR3, the DNA is TGTGCCAGTACTACGACCCACCAACTAGGGAAATTTGCAGATACGCAGTATTTT. This sequence encodes CASTTTHQLGKFADTQYF.

V usage is TRBV27 and J usage is TRBJ2-7; D is perhaps TRBD1 (5 bases). V lost 3 bases, J lost 4 bases, and 16 bases lay in between. The CDR3 is 15 amino acids. Germline V gives CDR1 MNHEY, CDR2 SMNVEV (reference sequence). The CDR3 here is CASSFIRTNTYEQYF. For the CDR3, the DNA is TGTGCCAGCAGTTTTATCAGGACAAATACTTACGAGCAGTACTTC.

This chain joins TRBV7-2 and TRBJ1-5, with D possibly matching TRBD1 (5 bases). Trimming took off 1 base at V and 16 bases at J, with 17 bases between the two ends. This CDR3 is 13 amino acids long. CDR1 and CDR2 from the germline V gene are SGHTA and FQGNSA. The CDR3 sequence is CASSLEPGLLQHF. The CDR3 nucleotides read TGTGCCAGCAGCTTAGAGCCGGGACTGCTCCAACATTTT.